The 9 T cell receptor beta chains below come from one sample, sequenced in a study of CD8+CD57+ T cells in acquired aplastic anemia (dated 2018 in TCRdb). Flow cytometry had shown CD8+CD57+ cell expansion in the patients selected for sequencing. Sequencing instrument: Illumina HiSeq 2000. Profiling of TCR beta VDJ combinations and CDR3 sequences used genomic DNA as the template. TCRdb reanalyzed the raw reads on its own, using fastp at Q25 for trimming and MiXCR for clone calling, and kept in-frame beta chains. Every entry covers one CDR3 protein and lists the most common genes and DNA from its rows. This sample holds 150,000 to 200,000 distinct CDR3 sequences; 40% to 55% were observed only once. The ten largest clones take up 0.85% to 1.3% of the sample. Sequenced sample: sorted CD4+, CD8+, or CD8+CD57+ T cells (not recorded which) from PBMCs. These TCRs come from a human donor with aplastic anemia.

Many counts were recorded for this clonotype. V gene TRBV6-5 combines with J gene TRBJ2-1; tentative D call: TRBD2 (5 bases). Germline lookup yields CDR1 MNHEY and CDR2 SVGAGI. This CDR3 region has 13 residues. V was pared by 2 bases and J by 5 bases, with 7 bases between. DNA for the CDR3: TGTGCCAGCAGTTACCTCGGGGACAATGAGCAGTTCTTC. Its protein is CASSYLGDNEQFF.

To note about this clonotype: This clone may be a read error of a much larger clone one base away. The chain carries TRBV5-1 and TRBJ1-1, with D perhaps TRBD1 (6 bases). The CDR3 consists of 15 residues. The germline gives CDR1 SGHRS, CDR2 YFSETQ. The CDR3 sequence is CASRLGASTNTEAFF. CDR3 sequence (DNA): TGCGCCAGCAGGTTGGGGGCCAGCACGAACACTGAAGCTTTCTTT.

Details on this clonotype: A much larger clone lies a single base off, so this may be a read error. This rearrangement joins TRBV7-8 to TRBJ1-6; D gene ambiguous. The CDR3 length is 13 residues. The germline gives CDR1 SGHVS, CDR2 FQNEAQ. The CDR3 nucleotides are TGTGCCAACAGCTTAGCGTCGGGAGAGGCCCTCCACTTT. Encoded protein: CANSLASGEALHF.

This clonotype qualifies as medium-sized (0.01 to 0.1%). The rearrangement uses TRBV24-1 and TRBJ2-5, with 7 bases identical to TRBD2. Per the germline V gene, CDR1 is KGHDR and CDR2 is SFDVKD. V gave up 3 bases and J gave up 1 base; unmatched junction bases: 4. The CDR3 is 15 residues long. CDR3 loop: CATSDAASGQETQYF. As DNA, the CDR3 is TGTGCCACCAGTGATGCCGCTAGCGGCCAAGAGACCCAGTACTTC.

About this clonotype itself: This may come from a read error, since a much larger clone is one base off. Likely a read error: the CDR3 ends without its conserved phenylalanine or tryptophan. This chain joins TRBV6-2 or TRBV6-3 and TRBJ1-1, with D possibly matching TRBD1 (6 bases). V lost 6 bases and J lost 4, with 12 bases in between. The CDR3 length is 13 residues. The germline CDR1 and CDR2 sequences are MNHEY and SVGEGT. CDR3 coding DNA: TGTGCCAGCAGGAGAACAGGGTTCACTGAAGCTTTCGTT. As protein: CASRRTGFTEAFV.

J is TRBJ2-5 and V is TRBV9; D unresolved. Germline V gene data show CDR1 as SGDLS and CDR2 as YYNGEE. This CDR3 spans 13 amino acids. V gave up 3 bases and J gave up 2 bases, with 8 bases separating them. DNA of the CDR3: TGTGCCAGCAGCGCCGACCTACAAGAGACCCAGTACTTC. Its protein product is CASSADLQETQYF.

As concerns this clonotype: One junction end disagrees with the germline gene, perhaps due to a read error. The chain uses TRBV6-1 and TRBJ2-1; 11 bases map to TRBD1. The CDR3 has 14 residues. In germline, CDR1 is MNHNS, CDR2 SASEGT. The chain's CDR3 is CASTGTGGMGEQLF. DNA for the CDR3: TGTGCCAGCACCGGGACAGGGGGGATGGGTGAGCAGCTCTTC.

The J gene is TRBJ2-7, the V gene TRBV7-2; no firm D call. CDR1 and CDR2 from the germline V gene are SGHTA and FQGNSA. V shed 1 base and J shed 6 bases, with 7 bases lying between them. The CDR3 length is 12 residues. CDR3 coding DNA: TGTGCCAGCAGCTTAGTTTTCGGCGAGCAGTACTTC. Translated, it gives CASSLVFGEQYF.

This clonotype was detected many times. The rearrangement links TRBV11-1 to TRBJ2-7; D might be TRBD1 (6 bases). V dropped 2 bases and J dropped 0 bases, with 11 bases sitting between them. Germline values: CDR1 SGHAT, CDR2 FQDESV (reference sequence). CDR3 length: 15 residues. This chain's CDR3 is CASSLRGTTSYEQYF. CDR3 coding DNA: TGTGCCAGCAGCTTAAGGGGGACCACCTCCTACGAGCAGTACTTC.